These 30 T cell receptor beta chains share one sample of origin, sequenced in a study of cytomegalovirus exposure and HLA in healthy donors. Vbeta (60) and Jbeta (13) primers were used in the PCR. Sequencing used immunoSEQ multiplex PCR; TCRdb keeps in-frame clones, though not all of them. Seen here are over 65,000 clones, around 75% observed once, and the top ten hold roughly 14%. Material: PBMCs. Source of these receptors: a woman in her thirties or forties in good health and CMV-seropositive.

This clone was seen a single time. CDR3 nucleotide sequence: TGCAGCGTTGCCCCCGGACAGCGCGGAGCTAATGAAAAACTGTTTTTT. Its protein is CSVAPGQRGANEKLFF. The chain links TRBV29-1 to TRBJ1-4, with D tentatively TRBD1 (6 bases). V was shortened by 4 bases and J by 3 bases, with 18 bases between the two germline ends. CDR1 and CDR2 (germline): SQVTM, ANQGSEA. There are 16 residues in the CDR3.

This clone was observed a handful of times. The chain recombines TRBV7-9 with TRBJ1-2; possibly TRBD1 for D (5 bases). CDR1 and CDR2 from the germline V gene are SEHNR and FQNEAQ (reference sequence). The CDR3 length is 14 residues. With 2 bases removed from V and 7 bases from J, the gap between germline ends came to 14 bases. CDR3 bases: TGTGCCAGCAGCTTATTGCAGGCAGGGCGTGGCTACACCTTC. It specifies CASSLLQAGRGYTF.

The genes are TRBV29-1 and TRBJ1-1; TRBD1 is a possible D gene (5 bases). Germline CDR1 SQVTM, CDR2 ANQGSEA. Between the trimmed V and J ends, which lost 6 bases and 4 bases, there was a span of 12 bases. This CDR3 has 12 amino acids. The CDR3 is CSVDVGGTEAFF. The CDR3 coding sequence is TGCAGCGTGGACGTCGGGGGCACTGAAGCTTTCTTT.

J is TRBJ2-6 and V is TRBV27; D gene ambiguous. In germline, CDR1 is MNHEY, CDR2 SMNVEV (reference sequence). V was shortened by 5 bases and J by 0 bases, with 8 bases between the two germline ends. The CDR3 covers 15 residues. The CDR3 coding sequence is TGTGCCAGCAGTATAGTCGGCTCTGGGGCCAACGTCCTGACTTTC. Its protein product is CASSIVGSGANVLTF.

The rearrangement joins TRBV6-5 to TRBJ2-6; the D gene is possibly TRBD1 (5 bases). The CDR3 extends over 15 amino acids. In germline, CDR1 is MNHEY, CDR2 SVGAGI. Deletions cut 6 bases from V and 0 bases from J, with 9 bases between. The CDR3 nucleotides read TGTGCCAGCAGCCTGGGGCACTCTGGGGCCAACGTCCTGACTTTC. This gives the protein CASSLGHSGANVLTF.

The gene calls are TRBV7-9 and TRBJ2-6; D perhaps matches TRBD1 (5 bases). V was shortened by 3 bases and J by 0 bases, with 9 bases between the two germline ends. This CDR3 has 16 residues. CDR1 and CDR2 from the germline V gene are SEHNR and FQNEAQ (reference sequence). The DNA of the CDR3 is TGTGCCAGCAGCTTGAACAGGCACTCTGGGGCCAACGTCCTGACTTTC. Its protein product is CASSLNRHSGANVLTF.

This rearrangement joins TRBV7-9 to TRBJ1-4; 8 bases match TRBD1. CDR1 and CDR2 from the germline V gene are SEHNR and FQNEAQ (reference sequence). Unmatched junction bases numbered 6, after V lost 1 base and J lost 5 bases. The CDR3 runs 16 residues. CDR3 sequence reads: CASSLVGQGANEKLFF. CDR3 nucleotide sequence: TGTGCCAGCAGCTTAGTAGGGCAGGGGGCGAATGAAAAACTGTTTTTT.

The CDR3 DNA reads as TGTGCCAGCAGCACGCGAGCAGGGGGATCCGGATACGAGCAGTACTTC. It specifies CASSTRAGGSGYEQYF. The rearrangement uses TRBV9 and TRBJ2-7; 7 bases line up with TRBD1. The CDR3 length is 16 residues. Germline V lookup: CDR1 SGDLS, CDR2 YYNGEE. The junction had 14 bases not matched to a gene; V was cut back by 4 bases and J by 4 bases.

The rearrangement links TRBV10-3 to TRBJ2-3; the match to TRBD2 covers 13 bases. Germline lookup yields CDR1 ENHRY and CDR2 SYGVKD. The CDR3 spans 21 residues. Trimming took 2 bases from V and 6 from J; bases not matched to a gene: 20. CDR3 sequence reads: CAISEADSAFTSGGAEDTQYF. The CDR3 bases are TGTGCCATCAGTGAGGCCGATTCGGCATTCACTAGCGGGGGGGCGGAGGATACGCAGTATTTT.

The chain joins TRBV5-1 to TRBJ2-7; TRBD2 matches at 7 bases. Germline V CDR1 and CDR2: SGHRS, YFSETQ. The CDR3 consists of 15 residues. Trimming at V came to 0 bases and at J to 5 bases, leaving 8 bases not matched to a gene. CDR3 amino acids: CASSLGAGRVHEQYF. The CDR3 coding sequence is TGCGCCAGCAGCTTGGGAGCGGGAAGGGTCCACGAGCAGTACTTC.

This chain connects TRBV11-1 to TRBJ1-1; D perhaps matches TRBD1 (5 bases). CDR1 is SGHAT and CDR2 is FQDESV in the germline V gene (reference sequence). The CDR3 spans 15 residues. The V end lost 3 bases, the J end lost 0 bases, and 11 bases lay between the germline ends. Written as DNA, the CDR3 is TGTGCCAGCAGCTTTTGGCAGGGAATGAACACTGAAGCTTTCTTT. Translating gives CASSFWQGMNTEAFF.

In DNA form, the CDR3 reads TGTGCCTGGAGTGTAAGACAGGGGGCCTTAGCTTTCTTT. This translates into CAWSVRQGALAFF. The chain employs TRBV30 and TRBJ1-1; 10 bases line up with TRBD1. This CDR3 region has 13 residues. The germline CDR1 and CDR2 sequences are GTSNPN and SVGIG (reference sequence). Germline trimming cut 0 bases from V and 10 bases from J; bases unmatched to any gene: 5.

This clone is a singleton in its sample. The chain joins TRBV5-6 to TRBJ1-1; the match to TRBD1 covers 7 bases. After removal of 6 bases from V and 1 base from J, the junction contained 6 bases not matched to a gene. Germline V gene lookup returns CDR1 SGHDT and CDR2 YYEEEE. There are 14 residues in the CDR3. The CDR3 sequence: CASKETGSNTEAFF. CDR3 sequence (DNA): TGTGCCAGCAAAGAGACAGGGTCGAACACTGAAGCTTTCTTT.

The chain links TRBV7-9 to TRBJ2-7; 9 bases fit TRBD1. Germline CDR1 reads SEHNR; CDR2 reads FQNEAQ (reference sequence). V was pared by 1 base and J by 5 bases, with 0 bases of the junction left unmatched. The CDR3 has 13 amino acids. CDR3 sequence (DNA): TGTGCCAGCAGCTTAGGGACAGGGGACGAGCAGTACTTC. Its translation is CASSLGTGDEQYF.

This chain connects TRBV7-2 to TRBJ2-3, with D maybe TRBD1 (6 bases). The CDR3 loop spans 15 amino acids. V was cut by 5 bases and J by 2 bases, with 14 bases left in between. CDR1 is SGHTA and CDR2 is FQGNSA in the germline V gene. The CDR3 DNA sequence: TGTGCCAGCAGCACCCAGGGGTTTCACACAGATACGCAGTATTTT. Translation gives CASSTQGFHTDTQYF. Based on the CDR3 plus reference TRBV7-2 and TRBJ2-3, the full variable domain is GAGVSQSPSNKVTEKGKDVELRCDPISGHTALYWYRQSLGQGLEFLIYFQGNSAPDKSGLPSDRFSAERTGGSVSTLTIQRTQQEDSAVYLCASSTQGFHTDTQYFGPGTRLTVL.

V is TRBV19 and J is TRBJ1-2; TRBD1 matches 8 bases. The CDR3 sequence is 17 residues long. Germline trimming cut 6 bases from V and 3 bases from J; bases unmatched to any gene: 15. Germline values: CDR1 LNHDA, CDR2 SQIVND (reference sequence). The CDR3, as DNA: TGTGCCAGTAGCCCTACCACTACCGGGACAGGACACTATGGCTACACCTTC. Protein: CASSPTTTGTGHYGYTF.

The chain has TRBV2 and TRBJ2-1; 11 bases map to TRBD2. Germline CDR1 SNHLY, CDR2 FYNNEI. CDR3 size: 19 residues. With V trimmed by 4 bases and J by 3 bases, 14 bases remained unmatched. CDR3 DNA: TGTGCCAGCAGTGGGGGGTCTAGCGGGGGGCGAGAGTTCTACAATGAGCAGTTCTTC. Its translation: CASSGGSSGGREFYNEQFF.

The J gene is TRBJ1-2, the V gene TRBV5-6, with a possible D match to TRBD1 (5 bases). V lost 0 bases and J 5 bases, leaving 17 bases between the germline ends. The CDR3 extends over 16 amino acids. Germline CDR1 SGHDT, CDR2 YYEEEE. CDR3 sequence (DNA): TGTGCCAGCAGCTTGGGTCCCCCAGGGAACGCTTATGGCTACACCTTC. Residues: CASSLGPPGNAYGYTF.

The V and J genes are TRBV6-5 and TRBJ1-2, with TRBD1 matching 7 bases. This CDR3 has 14 amino acids. Germline CDR1 and CDR2: MNHEY and SVGAGI. Trimming cost V 4 bases and J 6 bases; bases outside gene matches: 8. The CDR3 is CASSSQGIGDGYTF. CDR3 nucleotide sequence: TGTGCCAGCAGTTCACAGGGGATCGGTGATGGCTACACCTTC.

In DNA, the CDR3 is TGTGCCAGCAGCCCACCCGGCGCGCGGGAGACCCAGTACTTC. Protein: CASSPPGARETQYF. The chain recombines TRBV7-9 with TRBJ2-5; D uncertain. Germline V lookup: CDR1 SEHNR, CDR2 FQNEAQ (reference sequence). Trimming took 5 bases from V and 5 from J, leaving 15 bases between them. The length of the CDR3 is 14 residues.

V and J are TRBV7-6 and TRBJ2-4, with 14 bases matching TRBD2. CDR1 SGHVS and CDR2 FNYEAQ come from the germline V gene. There are 22 residues in the CDR3. J lost 6 bases, V lost 1 base, and 20 bases had no gene match. CDR3 coding DNA: TGTGCCAGCAGCTTAGAACCTTTAGGCGCGAGACTAGCGGGAGGGCCTAGAAACATTCAGTACTTC. This codes for CASSLEPLGARLAGGPRNIQYF.

CDR3 protein: CASSYLGQETQYF. The CDR3 DNA sequence: TGTGCCAGCAGTTACTTGGGGCAGGAGACCCAGTACTTC. V and J are TRBV6-5 and TRBJ2-5; the D gene is possibly TRBD1 (5 bases). Germline V gene data show CDR1 as MNHEY and CDR2 as SVGAGI. The CDR3 has 13 amino acids. The germline V and J ends were trimmed by 1 base and 5 bases, with 8 bases remaining between them.

This chain connects TRBV7-9 to TRBJ1-2; D may be TRBD1 (5 bases). The CDR3 has 14 residues. Germline V gives CDR1 SEHNR, CDR2 FQNEAQ (reference sequence). V gave up 5 bases and J gave up 8 bases, with 18 bases separating them. CDR3 coding DNA: TGTGCCAGCAGCCCGGGGGTAGGGTTCAACGGCTACACCTTC. Its translation is CASSPGVGFNGYTF.

V usage is TRBV9 and J usage is TRBJ2-7, with 11 nucleotides matching TRBD2. The length of the CDR3 is 15 residues. V dropped 0 bases and J dropped 6; count of bases not matched to a gene: 5. In germline, CDR1 is SGDLS, CDR2 YYNGEE. The DNA for the CDR3 is TGTGCCAGCAGCGTAGGAACTAGCGGGGGATCCGAGCAGTACTTC. Translating gives CASSVGTSGGSEQYF.

Concerning this clone itself: An end of the junction does not agree with germline; a read error may underlie this. This chain connects TRBV7-9 to TRBJ1-1; possible D gene TRBD1, 5 bases. The CDR3 is made up of 14 amino acids. CDR1 is SEHNR and CDR2 is FQNEAQ in the germline V gene (reference sequence). CDR3 region: CASRLDSLNTEAFF. The CDR3 DNA reads as TGTGCCAGCAGATTAGACAGTTTGAACACTGAAGCTTTCTTT.

This sequence joins TRBV7-2 and TRBJ1-4; TRBD1 matches 8 bases. The CDR3 totals 15 residues. V trimming: 4 bases; J trimming: 4 bases; junction bases outside the gene matches: 5. Germline lookup yields CDR1 SGHTA and CDR2 FQGNSA. This CDR3 reads CASSSPGQVNEKLFF. Written as DNA, the CDR3 is TGTGCCAGCAGCTCGCCGGGACAGGTTAATGAAAAACTGTTTTTT.

The rearrangement links TRBV28 to TRBJ1-3; no definite D call. Germline CDR1 MDHEN, CDR2 SYDVKM. V was cut by 7 bases and J by 4 bases, with 17 bases left in between. The length of the CDR3 is 15 residues. CDR3 loop: CASTEKPSTGNTIYF. CDR3 DNA sequence: TGTGCCAGCACCGAAAAACCCTCTACGGGAAACACCATATATTTT.

The chain is built from TRBV6-5 and TRBJ1-1; TRBD1 aligns across 8 bases. Germline trimming cut 6 bases from V and 5 bases from J; bases unmatched to any gene: 11. CDR3 length: 15 residues. Germline V gene lookup returns CDR1 MNHEY and CDR2 SVGAGI. CDR3 nucleotides: TGTGCCAGCAGACCCGGACAGGGTGATTGGACTGAAGCTTTCTTT. Translating gives CASRPGQGDWTEAFF.

The rearrangement uses TRBV5-4 and TRBJ1-2, with 7 bases fitting TRBD1. CDR3 size: 16 residues. Unmatched junction bases numbered 8, after V lost 0 bases and J lost 3 bases. CDR1 is SGHNT, CDR2 YYREEE, per germline (reference sequence). In nucleotides, the CDR3 is TGTGCCAGCAGCTTGGGTGAGAGGGGGCAATACTATGGCTACACCTTC. It specifies CASSLGERGQYYGYTF.

The J gene is TRBJ2-3, the V gene TRBV6-5, with D unclear. Trimming cost V 6 bases and J 7 bases, with 8 bases left between them. This CDR3 is built from 11 residues. From germline, CDR1 is MNHEY and CDR2 SVGAGI. The CDR3 here is CASSSSNTQYF. CDR3 in DNA: TGTGCCAGCAGCAGTAGCAATACGCAGTATTTT.